This entry is about one T cell receptor beta chain. The antigen remains unidentified. This sample is part of a study of cytomegalovirus exposure and HLA in healthy donors. As for the study in general: Earlier sequencing of some 180 million T cells yielded roughly 120 million unique TCR beta sequences.

General study findings and limits: The sole available immune exposure information was CMV serostatus. Later on, a genetic analysis was performed. It linked a missense variant in DCLRE1C with V- and J-gene trimming of TCR beta.

Germline V gene sequence: CDR1 LNHDA, CDR2 SQIVND (reference sequence). This CDR3 comprises 17 residues. V was pared by 4 bases and J by 10 bases, with 15 bases of the junction left unmatched. Use of 60 Vbeta and 13 Jbeta primers characterized the PCR. Libraries were prepared by immunoSEQ multiplex PCR; TCRdb keeps only in-frame clonotypes and omits some of them. The sample lists 150,000 or so clones; 73% were seen once. The sequenced material came from PBMCs. This receptor was taken from a woman aged 18-29 years in good health and CMV-seronegative. The chain joins TRBV19 to TRBJ1-6; TRBD1 agrees at 8 bases. Written as DNA, the CDR3 is TGTGCCAGTAGTAACGCCCCGACAGGGGCCGGAATCTCACCCCTCCACTTT. It is translated as CASSNAPTGAGISPLHF.